The 25 T cell receptor beta chains presented below share a single source sample, sequenced in a study of cytomegalovirus exposure and HLA in healthy donors. Use of 60 Vbeta and 13 Jbeta primers characterized the PCR. Produced via immunoSEQ multiplex PCR; TCRdb's table is partial and in-frame only. The table has 84,000 or so clones, over 75% seen once; the top ten hold 3% to 3.5%. The sequenced material came from PBMCs. The receptors here all came from a man aged 50 or older in good health and CMV-seronegative.

Notes on this clone: One end of the junction varies from germline; a read error may be responsible. The chain employs TRBV7-9 and TRBJ1-5; D remains ambiguous. Germline V lookup: CDR1 SEHNR, CDR2 FQNEAQ (reference sequence). The CDR3 is made up of 14 amino acids. CDR3 nucleotides: TGTTCCAGCAGCTTGGAGGGCGGCTCTCAGCCCCAGCATTTT. It is translated as CSSSLEGGSQPQHF.

This chain connects TRBV27 to TRBJ2-7; 9 bases agree with TRBD1. Per germline, CDR1 MNHEY and CDR2 SMNVEV (reference sequence). After removal of 7 bases from V and 1 base from J, the junction contained 8 bases not matched to a gene. The CDR3 is 15 residues long. The CDR3 DNA sequence: TGTGCCAGCACCCGTTCCGGGACAGGGTCCTACGAGCAGTACTTC. Its protein product is CASTRSGTGSYEQYF.

This clone has only one observation. The chain joins TRBV7-6 to TRBJ2-5; 7 nucleotides match TRBD2. V was clipped by 0 bases and J by 4 bases; unmatched bases: 2. CDR1 and CDR2 from the germline V gene are SGHVS and FNYEAQ. This CDR3 is built from 14 residues. DNA of the CDR3: TGTGCCAGCAGCTTAGCGGGCGGGGGAGAGACCCAGTACTTC. Residues: CASSLAGGGETQYF. The full variable domain, in which reference TRBV7-6 and TRBJ2-5 provide the parts outside the CDR3, is GAGVSQSPRYKVTKRGQDVALRCDPISGHVSLYWYRQALGQGPEFLTYFNYEAQQDKSGLPNDRFSAERPEGSISTLTIQRTEQRDSAMYRCASSLAGGGETQYFGPGTRLLVL.

The chain joins TRBV5-1 to TRBJ2-1; D may be TRBD1 (5 bases). Germline V gene lookup returns CDR1 SGHRS and CDR2 YFSETQ. V lost 0 bases and J lost 4, with 8 bases in between. CDR3 length equals 14 residues. CDR3 amino acids: CASSLVTDYNEQFF. CDR3 sequence (DNA): TGCGCCAGCAGCTTGGTGACAGATTACAATGAGCAGTTCTTC.

The chain uses TRBV2 and TRBJ2-5; 7 positions match TRBD2. The CDR3 runs 16 residues. Germline CDR1 SNHLY, CDR2 FYNNEI. Trimming took 1 base from V and 2 from J; bases not matched to a gene: 7. The CDR3 sequence: CASSEDSGGLQETQYF. CDR3 in DNA: TGTGCCAGCAGTGAAGATTCGGGGGGTCTACAAGAGACCCAGTACTTC.

The chain links TRBV5-4 to TRBJ2-1; 8 bases fit TRBD2. This CDR3 spans 16 amino acids. J lost 5 bases, V lost 4 bases, and 11 bases had no gene match. CDR1 and CDR2 (germline): SGHNT, YYREEE (reference sequence). CDR3 DNA sequence: TGTGCCAGCAGCCCTGCGGGGGGCTCAAAAAACAATGAGCAGTTCTTC. Protein sequence: CASSPAGGSKNNEQFF.

The chain links TRBV6-1 to TRBJ1-4, with D possibly TRBD1 on 5 matching bases. CDR3 length: 13 residues. Deletions cut 5 bases from V and 8 bases from J, with 12 bases between. CDR1 and CDR2 from the germline V gene are MNHNS and SASEGT. In DNA form, the CDR3 reads TGTGCCAGCAGTTTGGGACTCGGGGAAAAACTGTTTTTT. Translated, it gives CASSLGLGEKLFF.

This chain uses TRBV2 with TRBJ2-5, with 16 bases lining up with TRBD2. There are 17 residues in the CDR3. Germline V gene lookup returns CDR1 SNHLY and CDR2 FYNNEI. V shed 4 bases, J shed 4 bases, and the junction held 6 bases outside the gene matches. CDR3 amino acids: CASSAGLAGGLGETQYF. CDR3 DNA: TGTGCCAGCAGTGCGGGACTAGCGGGGGGGCTTGGAGAGACCCAGTACTTC.

This clone was seen only once. This chain links TRBV5-1 with TRBJ2-7; the D gene is possibly TRBD1 (6 bases). This CDR3 is 14 amino acids long. Trimming took 5 bases from V and 2 from J, leaving 14 bases between them. Germline V CDR1 and CDR2: SGHRS, YFSETQ. The CDR3: CASSDTGSPYEQYF. In DNA, the CDR3 is TGCGCCAGCAGTGACACAGGGTCCCCCTACGAGCAGTACTTC.

The V call is TRBV2, the J call TRBJ1-6; D is unresolved. Per the germline V gene, CDR1 is SNHLY and CDR2 is FYNNEI. This CDR3 spans 14 amino acids. Deletions cut 4 bases from V and 6 bases from J, with 10 bases between. CDR3 sequence: CASSVSGINSPLHF. CDR3 DNA: TGTGCCAGCAGTGTCAGCGGGATTAATTCACCCCTCCACTTT.

The chain links TRBV5-6 to TRBJ1-3; D is undetermined. The length of the CDR3 is 13 residues. V dropped 3 bases and J dropped 1 base, with 5 bases sitting between them. CDR1 and CDR2 from the germline V gene are SGHDT and YYEEEE. The CDR3 loop is CASSSVSGNTIYF. CDR3 nucleotide sequence: TGTGCCAGCAGCTCTGTATCTGGAAACACCATATATTTT. Using reference TRBV5-6 and TRBJ1-3 for the parts outside the CDR3, the full variable domain is DAGVTQSPTHLIKTRGQQVTLRCSPKSGHDTVSWYQQALGQGPQFIFQYYEEEERQRGNFPDRFSGHQFPNYSSELNVNALLLGDSALYLCASSSVSGNTIYFGEGSWLTVV.

On this clone itself: One end of the junction is discordant with germline, which a read error may explain. The chain carries TRBV7-9 and TRBJ2-3; D is unclear. Germline V lookup: CDR1 SEHNR, CDR2 FQNEAQ (reference sequence). This CDR3 is 12 amino acids long. The DNA of the CDR3 is TGTTCCAGCAGCGACACAAGGGATACGCAGTATTTT. It encodes CSSSDTRDTQYF.

The chain carries TRBV5-6 and TRBJ1-1, with D perhaps TRBD1 (6 bases). V gave up 4 bases and J gave up 8 bases, with 12 bases separating them. The length of the CDR3 is 12 residues. Germline V gene lookup returns CDR1 SGHDT and CDR2 YYEEEE. CDR3 region: CASSVLRGEAFF. CDR3 nucleotides: TGTGCCAGCAGCGTACTCAGGGGAGAAGCTTTCTTT.

The chain combines TRBV7-9 with TRBJ1-6; D is uncertain. The germline gives CDR1 SEHNR, CDR2 FQNEAQ (reference sequence). The CDR3 length is 13 residues. The V gene lost 3 bases and the J gene lost 7 bases, with 7 bases spanning the gap. DNA of the CDR3: TGTGCCAGCAGCTTCCTACCCAATTCACCCCTCCACTTT. Protein: CASSFLPNSPLHF.

This chain links TRBV7-9 with TRBJ2-5; 7 nucleotides agree with TRBD1. The CDR3 contains 14 residues. The germline V gene has CDR1 SEHNR and CDR2 FQNEAQ (reference sequence). With 5 bases clipped from V and 4 bases from J, the junction kept 7 bases outside the gene matches. CDR3 DNA sequence: TGTGCCAGCAGCCTGGGGACAGACCGAGAGACCCAGTACTTC. Amino acid sequence: CASSLGTDRETQYF.

This clone has just one count. The V gene is TRBV6-1, the J gene TRBJ1-2, with D possibly being TRBD1 (5 bases). Per the germline V gene, CDR1 is MNHNS and CDR2 is SASEGT. The CDR3 runs to 11 residues. Trimming pared 7 bases from V and 8 bases from J, leaving 11 bases between. The CDR3 loop reads CASNDKGGYTF. CDR3 DNA: TGTGCCAGCAATGATAAGGGGGGCTACACCTTC.

The sample holds a few counts of this clone. The chain combines TRBV2 with TRBJ2-3, with D perhaps matching TRBD2 (6 bases). This CDR3 has 14 amino acids. V lost 8 bases and J lost 1, with 13 bases in between. The germline V gene encodes CDR1 SNHLY and CDR2 FYNNEI. The CDR3 DNA reads as TGTGCCAGCCGGGGTAGCGGTGGCACAGATACGCAGTATTTT. Amino acids: CASRGSGGTDTQYF.

V and J are TRBV7-9 and TRBJ1-1, with D perhaps TRBD1 (5 bases). The CDR3 is 13 amino acids. Per the germline V gene, CDR1 is SEHNR and CDR2 is FQNEAQ (reference sequence). V lost 6 bases and J lost 1, with 9 bases in between. In DNA form, the CDR3 reads TGTGCCAGCAGTTCAGGGCAGAACACTGAAGCTTTCTTT. This sequence encodes CASSSGQNTEAFF.

V and J are TRBV4-1 and TRBJ2-5; TRBD2 agrees at 13 bases. The CDR3 loop spans 15 amino acids. Germline values: CDR1 MGHRA, CDR2 YSYEKL. V lost 0 bases to trimming and J lost 7 bases; unmatched junction nucleotides: 2. Here the CDR3 reads CASSQDRLAGGTQYF. The CDR3 coding sequence is TGCGCCAGCAGCCAAGATCGACTAGCGGGGGGGACCCAGTACTTC.

The chain carries TRBV30 and TRBJ2-5, with 13 bases aligning to TRBD2. J lost 10 bases, V lost 1 base, and 3 bases had no gene match. The germline gives CDR1 GTSNPN, CDR2 SVGIG (reference sequence). The CDR3 consists of 13 residues. The CDR3 region is CAWSELAGGVQYF. Here the CDR3 DNA reads TGTGCCTGGAGTGAACTAGCGGGGGGGGTCCAGTACTTC.

The J gene is TRBJ2-3, the V gene TRBV27, with a possible D match to TRBD2 (5 bases). The CDR3 covers 15 residues. Per germline, CDR1 MNHEY and CDR2 SMNVEV (reference sequence). V shed 1 base and J shed 2 bases, with 10 bases lying between them. CDR3 coding DNA: TGTGCCAGCAGTTTATGGGGTAGCGCCACAGATACGCAGTATTTT. Translated, it gives CASSLWGSATDTQYF.

The chain is built from TRBV19 and TRBJ1-2, with 9 bases that match TRBD1. The CDR3 covers 18 residues. Germline-derived CDR1 and CDR2 are LNHDA and SQIVND (reference sequence). The junction had 17 bases not matched to a gene; V was cut back by 9 bases and J by 0 bases. The CDR3 spells CARPPLRGQGRPNYGYTF. CDR3 nucleotides: TGTGCCAGACCCCCCCTACGAGGACAGGGGCGTCCTAACTATGGCTACACCTTC.

The J gene is TRBJ1-1, the V gene TRBV5-6; 8 bases are shared with TRBD1. Germline CDR1 is SGHDT and CDR2 is YYEEEE. The length of the CDR3 is 15 residues. The J segment lost 0 bases and the V segment lost 4 bases, leaving 5 bases of the junction unmatched. The CDR3 protein is CASSAPGQVNTEAFF. In nucleotides, the CDR3 is TGTGCCAGCAGCGCCCCGGGACAGGTGAACACTGAAGCTTTCTTT.

The chain couples TRBV20-1 to TRBJ1-1, with 7 positions matching TRBD1. Germline V CDR1 and CDR2: DFQATT, SNEGSKA (reference sequence). The CDR3 contains 11 residues. V lost 3 bases and J lost 7; bases outside the gene matches: 2. The CDR3: CSARGQIEAFF. As DNA, the CDR3 is TGCAGTGCTAGGGGACAGATTGAAGCTTTCTTT.

This clone came up many times. The chain couples TRBV7-2 to TRBJ2-3; 8 bases fit TRBD2. The V gene end was trimmed by 5 bases and the J gene end by 0 bases; junction bases not matched to a gene: 10. From germline, CDR1 is SGHTA and CDR2 FQGNSA. This CDR3 is 17 amino acids long. CDR3 DNA sequence: TGTGCCAGCAGCCGGACGGGGGGGACGTCTAGCACAGATACGCAGTATTTT. This gives the protein CASSRTGGTSSTDTQYF.